This passage covers 9 T cell receptor beta chains from one sample sequenced in a study of Ad26.COV2.S vaccination and SARS-CoV-2 variants. Clones were sequenced by immunoSEQ multiplex PCR, and TCRdb holds only the in-frame ones, with some missing. The sample contains about 350,000 clones, around 89% of which appear only once. The treatment here: some 20 received Ad26.COV2.S at low or high dose, single or two shots; a few received placebo; per-sample allocation not given. It was on day 63 after the first vaccine or placebo injection that samples were taken. The specimen was peripheral blood, collected in a trial of Ad26.COV2.S vaccine versus placebo. The receptors derive from a person aged 18-65 years who received the Ad26.COV2.S COVID-19 vaccine or a placebo.

The V call is TRBV28, the J call TRBJ2-5, with 11 bases lining up with TRBD2. V dropped 2 bases and J dropped 6; count of bases not matched to a gene: 5. The CDR3 covers 15 residues. The V gene's germline CDR1 is MDHEN and CDR2 SYDVKM. The chain's CDR3 is CASSLIAGGMKTQYF. The CDR3 region has the DNA TGTGCCAGCAGTTTAATAGCGGGGGGGATGAAGACCCAGTACTTC.

This chain links TRBV4-2 with TRBJ2-7; possibly TRBD2 for D (5 bases). V lost 3 bases to trimming and J lost 6 bases, with 27 bases between them. Germline V gene sequence: CDR1 LGHNA, CDR2 YNFKEQ. The CDR3 consists of 18 residues. The CDR3 DNA sequence: TGTGCCAGCAGCCAGGTCTTGGTGCCCGGACTCCCGTCGCGCGAGCAGTACTTC. This codes for CASSQVLVPGLPSREQYF.

V usage is TRBV6-5 and J usage is TRBJ1-1; no reliable D call. From germline, CDR1 is MNHEY and CDR2 SVGAGI. This CDR3 is 16 amino acids long. Trimming cost V 4 bases and J 1 base, with 16 bases left between them. CDR3 sequence reads: CASSFGRWRANTEAFF. Here the CDR3 DNA reads TGTGCCAGCAGTTTCGGGAGGTGGAGGGCGAACACTGAAGCTTTCTTT.

This clone showed up just once. This sequence joins TRBV4-3 and TRBJ1-2; tentatively, D is TRBD1 (6 bases). Germline assignment: CDR1 LGHNA and CDR2 YSLEER. Trimming left V 0 bases short and J 4 bases short, with 12 bases between. This CDR3 is built from 15 residues. The CDR3 is CASSQDRGRGYGYTF. The CDR3 DNA is TGCGCCAGCAGCCAAGATCGGGGCAGGGGCTATGGCTACACCTTC.

The chain links TRBV7-2 to TRBJ2-7; D possibly corresponds to TRBD1 (6 bases). Per germline, CDR1 SGHTA and CDR2 FQGNSA. The CDR3 consists of 15 residues. V was clipped by 3 bases and J by 4 bases, with 16 bases between them. The CDR3 region has the DNA TGTGCCAGCAGCTTTCGGACAGCTGACGATTACGAGCAGTACTTC. It translates to CASSFRTADDYEQYF. Based on the CDR3 plus reference TRBV7-2 and TRBJ2-7, the full variable domain is GAGVSQSPSNKVTEKGKDVELRCDPISGHTALYWYRQSLGQGLEFLIYFQGNSAPDKSGLPSDRFSAERTGGSVSTLTIQRTQQEDSAVYLCASSFRTADDYEQYFGPGTRLTVT.

This clone was seen a handful of times. The rearrangement links TRBV5-1 to TRBJ1-5; 10 bases agree with TRBD1. The CDR3 sequence is 14 residues long. Germline CDR1 reads SGHRS; CDR2 reads YFSETQ. Trimming removed 4 bases from V and 8 bases from J; junction bases left unmatched: 6. The CDR3 coding sequence is TGCGCCAGCAGCAGACAGGGGGCAGGAGAGCCCCAGCATTTT. It translates to CASSRQGAGEPQHF.

V usage is TRBV19 and J usage is TRBJ1-3; D gene ambiguous. The length of the CDR3 is 14 residues. From germline, CDR1 is LNHDA and CDR2 SQIVND (reference sequence). V was clipped by 4 bases and J by 0 bases, with 7 bases between them. The chain's CDR3 is CASSNRISGNTIYF. CDR3 DNA sequence: TGTGCCAGTAGTAACCGGATCTCTGGAAACACCATATATTTT.

The chain links TRBV5-1 to TRBJ1-1; TRBD1 might be the D (5 bases). This CDR3 comprises 15 residues. Trimming removed 4 bases at V and 4 bases at J, with 17 bases between. Germline-derived CDR1 and CDR2 are SGHRS and YFSETQ. CDR3 DNA: TGCGCCAGCAGCGCGGGGCGGTATCGTGGCACTGAAGCTTTCTTT. This translates into CASSAGRYRGTEAFF.

The chain joins TRBV28 to TRBJ2-5, with 10 bases matching TRBD2. The CDR3 is made up of 15 amino acids. V trimming: 7 bases; J trimming: 3 bases; junction bases outside the gene matches: 8. Germline V gives CDR1 MDHEN, CDR2 SYDVKM. CDR3 sequence: CASTSPSGGEETQYF. The CDR3 DNA reads TGTGCCAGCACTTCTCCTAGCGGGGGAGAAGAGACCCAGTACTTC.